The clone carrying this T cell receptor beta chain was detected many times. Its antigen remains unidentified. These data originate in a study of blood T cells in healthy people across ages. With 3 bases removed from V and 0 bases from J, the gap between germline ends came to 8 bases. Germline CDR1 SNHLY, CDR2 FYNNEI. CDR3 length: 14 residues. RNA extraction gave at least 5 micrograms of total RNA per sample. A J-beta primer mix and a sample-barcoded 5' primer were used in a second PCR of about 7 to 12 cycles. The authors tagged each cDNA molecule using a template-switch adaptor with 12 random nucleotides. TCRdb independently ran MiXCR on the 5' RACE reads; one entry per CDR3 protein. The sample has about 640,000 distinct CDR3 sequences; around 31% are singletons. The study, taken as a whole, reports: Unsorted PBMCs blocked a conclusive comparison of naive and antigen-experienced cells.

Source material: blood. This receptor was obtained from a woman older than 75 in good health. This chain links TRBV2 with TRBJ1-1; D is uncertain. The DNA of the CDR3 is TGTGCCAGCAGTGATCCGACCATGAACACTGAAGCTTTCTTT. This encodes CASSDPTMNTEAFF. Together with reference TRBV2 and TRBJ1-1, the CDR3 gives the full variable domain: EPEVTQTPSHQVTQMGQEVILRCVPISNHLYFYWYRQILGQKVEFLVSFYNNEISEKSEIFDDQFSVERPDGSNFTLKIRSTKLEDSAMYFCASSDPTMNTEAFFGQGTRLTVV.